The next 8 T cell receptor beta chains were all read from a single sample in a study of blood T cell repertoires in COVID-19. Profiled with immunoSEQ multiplex PCR; TCRdb holds only in-frame clones, not every one. The sample lists approximately 260,000 clones, 80% to 90% occurring once. The sequenced sample consisted of peripheral blood. The receptors shown here come from a woman in her seventies with acute or convalescent COVID-19.

The genes are TRBV6-5 and TRBJ1-6; TRBD1 might be the D (6 bases). This CDR3 is 13 amino acids long. The germline gives CDR1 MNHEY, CDR2 SVGAGI. V shed 5 bases and J shed 10 bases, with 12 bases lying between them. The DNA of the CDR3 is TGTGCCAGCAGTCGGCCAGGGGTCTCACCCCTCCACTTT. Translating it yields CASSRPGVSPLHF.

J is TRBJ1-1 and V is TRBV6-1, with D hard to call. Trimming left V 3 bases short and J 1 base short, with 12 bases between. From germline, CDR1 is MNHNS and CDR2 SASEGT. The CDR3 extends over 15 amino acids. Written as DNA, the CDR3 is TGTGCCAGCAGTGATGTGGGCGCACAGAACACTGAAGCTTTCTTT. It is translated as CASSDVGAQNTEAFF.

The chain employs TRBV3-1 (or the pseudogene TRBV3-2) and TRBJ2-7; TRBD1 might be the D (6 bases). The V gene's germline CDR1 is LGHDT and CDR2 YNNKEL (reference sequence). CDR3 size: 14 residues. V was pared by 7 bases and J by 0 bases, with 13 bases between. CDR3 sequence: CASNPGQFSYEQYF. CDR3 nucleotide sequence: TGTGCCAGCAACCCCGGACAGTTCTCCTACGAGCAGTACTTC.

The chain employs TRBV18 and TRBJ2-5; the match to TRBD1 covers 7 bases. The germline CDR1 and CDR2 sequences are KGHSH and LQKENI. V dropped 5 bases and J dropped 5; count of bases not matched to a gene: 14. The CDR3 totals 16 residues. Written as DNA, the CDR3 is TGTGCCAGCTCATCATATAAAGGGGGCGCGAAGGAGACCCAGTACTTC. Amino acid sequence: CASSSYKGGAKETQYF.

The DNA of the CDR3 is TGTGCCAGCAGCTTAGACCGGGTGGGTGAGCAGTTCTTC. Protein: CASSLDRVGEQFF. The V call is TRBV11-3, the J call TRBJ2-1; D is unresolved. Germline values: CDR1 SGHNT, CDR2 YENEEA. V lost 0 bases to trimming and J lost 9 bases, with 9 bases between them. The CDR3 spans 13 residues.

The chain uses TRBV19 and TRBJ1-2; D is possibly TRBD1 (5 bases). The germline V gene has CDR1 LNHDA and CDR2 SQIVND (reference sequence). The V end lost 5 bases, the J end lost 7 bases, and 17 bases lay between the germline ends. This CDR3 region has 14 residues. The CDR3 loop is CASSDPAWRGGYTF. CDR3 in DNA: TGTGCCAGTAGTGACCCCGCCTGGAGGGGTGGCTACACCTTC.

The gene calls are TRBV4-1 and TRBJ2-1; D is unresolved. V was trimmed by 4 bases and J by 7 bases, leaving 14 bases between them. The CDR3 runs 14 residues. Germline CDR1 MGHRA, CDR2 YSYEKL. CDR3 in DNA: TGCGCCAGCAGCCGAGGATCGAGCGTAAATGAGCAGTTCTTC. It encodes CASSRGSSVNEQFF.

This sequence joins TRBV6-5 and TRBJ1-2; weak D call: TRBD1 (5 bases). CDR1 is MNHEY and CDR2 is SVGAGI in the germline V gene. Between the trimmed V and J ends, which lost 5 bases and 0 bases, there was a span of 7 bases. CDR3 size: 13 residues. The DNA for the CDR3 is TGTGCCAGCAGTCCGACAGCTAACTATGGCTACACCTTC. This sequence encodes CASSPTANYGYTF.